This T cell receptor (beta chain) appears in the sequencing data of a study of beta chain features in type 1 diabetes. CDR1 SGHTA and CDR2 FQGNSA come from the germline V gene. V was clipped by 5 bases and J by 9 bases, with 17 bases between them. The CDR3 has 14 residues. The entirety of the isolated RNA underwent reverse transcription, so expressed TCRB transcripts were sequenced. This table comes from immunoSEQ multiplex PCR, and its TCRdb copy is limited to in-frame clones, with some not included. The data contain roughly 330,000 clones, roughly 12% of them seen just once; the ten biggest clones take up over 0.014%. Study findings and constraints: Shortening that was moderate but significant affected the TCRB CDR3s of Type 1 diabetes patients in all four CD4+ subsets. Type 1 diabetes patients had fewer VDJ junction insertions and more deletions.

For this clone: The antigen remains undetermined.

The sequence was collected from a woman aged 18 to 35 with type 1 diabetes. Sequencing input: naive CD4+ T cells from blood. The V and J genes are TRBV7-2 and TRBJ2-1; tentative D call: TRBD2 (5 bases). DNA of the CDR3: TGTGCCAGCAGCGCCCTGGGGAGTTGGGGTGAGCAGTTCTTC. Its protein product is CASSALGSWGEQFF.